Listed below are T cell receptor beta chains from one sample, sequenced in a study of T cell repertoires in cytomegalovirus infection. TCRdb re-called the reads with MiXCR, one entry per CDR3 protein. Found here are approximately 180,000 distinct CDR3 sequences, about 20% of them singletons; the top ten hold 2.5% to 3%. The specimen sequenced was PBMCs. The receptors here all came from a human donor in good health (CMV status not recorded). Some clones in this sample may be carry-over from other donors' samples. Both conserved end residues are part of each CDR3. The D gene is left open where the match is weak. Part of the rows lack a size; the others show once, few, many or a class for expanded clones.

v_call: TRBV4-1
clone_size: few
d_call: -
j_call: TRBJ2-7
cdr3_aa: CASSQEGYVEQYF
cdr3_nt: TGCGCCAGCAGCCAAGAGGGGTATGTTGAGCAGTACTTC

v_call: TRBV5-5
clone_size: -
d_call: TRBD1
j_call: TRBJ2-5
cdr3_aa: CASSLATGGWETQYF
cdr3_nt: TGTGCCAGCAGCTTGGCCACAGGGGGCTGGGAGACCCAGTACTTC

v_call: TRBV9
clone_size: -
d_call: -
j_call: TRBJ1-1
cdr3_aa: CASTEDGKSTEAFF
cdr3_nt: TGTGCCAGCACAGAGGATGGGAAATCGACTGAAGCTTTCTTT

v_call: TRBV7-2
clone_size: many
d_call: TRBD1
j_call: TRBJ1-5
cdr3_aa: CASQDRRSNQPQHF
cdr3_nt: TGTGCCAGCCAGGACAGGCGCTCCAATCAGCCCCAGCATTTT

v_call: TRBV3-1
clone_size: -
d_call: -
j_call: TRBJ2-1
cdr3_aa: CASSQDLGTPGAF
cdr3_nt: TGTGCCAGCAGCCAAGATTTAGGGACACCGGGCGCCTTC

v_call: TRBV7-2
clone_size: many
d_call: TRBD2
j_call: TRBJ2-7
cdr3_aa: CASSLEAGALYEQYF
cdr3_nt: TGTGCCAGCAGCTTAGAAGCGGGAGCTCTTTACGAGCAGTACTTC

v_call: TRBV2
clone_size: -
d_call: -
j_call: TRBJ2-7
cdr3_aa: CASSEVGGGPTYEQYF
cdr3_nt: TGTGCCAGCAGTGAAGTCGGCGGGGGCCCGACCTACGAGCAGTACTTC

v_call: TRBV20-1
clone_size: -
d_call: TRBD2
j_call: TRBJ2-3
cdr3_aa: CSATLAGGFGTDTQYF
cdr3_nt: TGCAGTGCGACACTAGCGGGGGGATTTGGCACAGATACGCAGTATTTT

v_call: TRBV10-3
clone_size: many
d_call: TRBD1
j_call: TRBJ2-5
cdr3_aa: CATGDREETQYF
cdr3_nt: TGTGCCACCGGGGACAGGGAGGAGACCCAGTACTTC

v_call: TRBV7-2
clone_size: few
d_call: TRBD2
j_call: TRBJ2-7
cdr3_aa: CASSPSGTSGTEQYF
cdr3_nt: TGTGCCAGCAGCCCCTCCGGGACTAGCGGGACCGAGCAGTACTTC

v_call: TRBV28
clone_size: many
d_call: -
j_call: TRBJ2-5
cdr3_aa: CASSFQQADETQYF
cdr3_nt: TGTGCCAGCAGTTTCCAACAGGCGGACGAGACCCAGTACTTC

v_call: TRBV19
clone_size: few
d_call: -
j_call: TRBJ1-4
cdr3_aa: CASSTQGIEEKLFF
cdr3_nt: TGTGCCAGTAGTACGCAGGGAATTGAGGAAAAACTGTTTTTT

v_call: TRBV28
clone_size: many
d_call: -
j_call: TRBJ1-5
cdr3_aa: CASSFPGQPQHF
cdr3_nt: TGTGCCAGCAGTTTCCCGGGACAGCCCCAGCATTTT

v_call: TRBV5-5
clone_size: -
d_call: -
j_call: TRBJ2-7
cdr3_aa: CASSVGPSTGPYEQYF
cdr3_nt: TGTGCCAGCAGCGTCGGGCCCTCGACAGGCCCCTACGAGCAGTACTTC

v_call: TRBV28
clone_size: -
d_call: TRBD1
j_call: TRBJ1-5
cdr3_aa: CASSSRTGRQPQHF
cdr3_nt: TGTGCCAGCAGTTCACGGACAGGGCGGCAGCCCCAGCATTTT

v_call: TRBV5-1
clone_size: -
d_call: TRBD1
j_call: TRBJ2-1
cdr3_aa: CASSGGTGLANEQFF
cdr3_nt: TGCGCCAGTTCAGGGGGGACAGGGCTAGCCAATGAGCAGTTCTTC

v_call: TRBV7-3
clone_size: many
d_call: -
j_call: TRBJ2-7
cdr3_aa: CASSLGGGYEQYF
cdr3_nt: TGTGCCAGCAGCTTAGGAGGGGGCTACGAGCAGTACTTC

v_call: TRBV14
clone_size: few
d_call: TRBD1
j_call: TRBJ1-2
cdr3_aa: CASSQEGTVYGYTF
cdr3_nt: TGTGCCAGCAGCCAAGAAGGGACAGTCTATGGCTACACCTTC

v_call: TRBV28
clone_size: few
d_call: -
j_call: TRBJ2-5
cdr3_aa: CASRTSVGETQYF
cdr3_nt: TGTGCCAGCAGGACCTCCGTGGGAGAGACCCAGTACTTC

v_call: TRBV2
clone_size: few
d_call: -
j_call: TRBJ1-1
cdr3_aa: CASGSTQKYTEAFF
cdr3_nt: TGTGCCAGCGGTTCCACTCAGAAGTATACTGAAGCTTTCTTT

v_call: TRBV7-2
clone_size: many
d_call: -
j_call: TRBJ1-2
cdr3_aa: CASSLASIYGYTF
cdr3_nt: TGTGCCAGCAGCTTGGCCAGCATCTATGGCTACACCTTC

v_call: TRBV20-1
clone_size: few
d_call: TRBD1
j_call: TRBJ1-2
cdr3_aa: CSAPKTGFPYGYTF
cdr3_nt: TGCAGTGCCCCTAAGACAGGGTTCCCTTATGGCTACACCTTC

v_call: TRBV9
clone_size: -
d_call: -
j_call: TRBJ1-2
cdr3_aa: CASSVDGRGDYGYTF
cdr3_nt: TGTGCCAGCAGCGTTGACGGTCGGGGGGACTATGGCTACACCTTC

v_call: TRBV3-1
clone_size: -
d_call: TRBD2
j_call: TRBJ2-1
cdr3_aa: CASSHGLADSYNEQFF
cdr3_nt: TGTGCCAGCAGCCATGGACTAGCGGACTCCTACAATGAGCAGTTCTTC

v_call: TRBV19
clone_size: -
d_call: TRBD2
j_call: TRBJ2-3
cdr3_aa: CASSLRLAGLGDTQYF
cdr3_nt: TGTGCCAGTAGTCTTAGACTAGCGGGCCTGGGAGATACGCAGTATTTT

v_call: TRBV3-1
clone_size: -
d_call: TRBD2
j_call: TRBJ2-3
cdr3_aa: CASSASGARLTDTQYF
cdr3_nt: TGTGCCAGCAGCGCCAGCGGGGCACGTCTCACAGATACGCAGTATTTT

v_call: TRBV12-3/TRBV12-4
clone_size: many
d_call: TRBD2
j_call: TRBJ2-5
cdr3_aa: CASSLSFTSGDQETQYF
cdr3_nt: TGTGCCAGCAGTTTATCCTTCACTAGCGGAGACCAAGAGACCCAGTACTTC

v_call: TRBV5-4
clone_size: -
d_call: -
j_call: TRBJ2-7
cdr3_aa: CASSSIYSYEQYF
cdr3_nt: TGTGCCAGCAGCTCCATCTACTCCTACGAGCAGTACTTC

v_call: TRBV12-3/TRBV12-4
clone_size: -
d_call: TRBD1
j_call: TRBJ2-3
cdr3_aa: CASSLSAQGVDTQYF
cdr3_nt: TGTGCCAGCAGTTTGAGCGCCCAGGGGGTAGATACGCAGTATTTT

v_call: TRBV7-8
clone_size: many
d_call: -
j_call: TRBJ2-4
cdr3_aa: CASSQGGQNIQYF
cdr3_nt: TGTGCCAGCAGCCAGGGCGGGCAGAACATTCAGTACTTC

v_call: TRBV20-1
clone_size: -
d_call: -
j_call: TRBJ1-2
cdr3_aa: CSASVGRGYGYTF
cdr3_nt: TGCAGTGCTAGTGTGGGCAGGGGCTATGGCTACACCTTC

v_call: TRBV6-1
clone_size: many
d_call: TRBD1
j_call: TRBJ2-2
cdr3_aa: CASSDRGRRGAGELFF
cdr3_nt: TGTGCCAGCAGTGATAGGGGGCGACGGGGTGCCGGGGAGCTGTTTTTT

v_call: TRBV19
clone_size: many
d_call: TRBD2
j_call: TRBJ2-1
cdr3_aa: CASSMVAGGGEQFF
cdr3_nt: TGTGCCAGTAGTATGGTAGCGGGAGGGGGGGAGCAGTTCTTC

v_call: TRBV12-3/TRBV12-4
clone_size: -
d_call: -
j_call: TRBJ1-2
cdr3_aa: CASSFGGRVGYTF
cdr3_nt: TGTGCCAGCAGTTTTGGGGGGCGGGTTGGCTACACCTTC

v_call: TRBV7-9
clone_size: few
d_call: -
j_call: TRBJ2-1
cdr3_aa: CASSPGLQRHFF
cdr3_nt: TGTGCCAGCAGCCCCGGGCTCCAACGGCATTTCTTC

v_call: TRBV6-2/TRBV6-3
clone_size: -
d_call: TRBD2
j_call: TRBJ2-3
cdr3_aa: CASKSSGDTDTQYF
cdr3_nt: TGTGCCAGCAAATCTAGCGGGGACACAGATACGCAGTATTTT

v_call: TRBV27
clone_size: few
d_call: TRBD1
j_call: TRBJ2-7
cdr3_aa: CASSVGTAPYEQYF
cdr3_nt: TGTGCCAGCAGTGTCGGGACAGCCCCCTACGAGCAGTACTTC

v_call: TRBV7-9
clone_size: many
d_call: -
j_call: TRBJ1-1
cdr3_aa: CASSLLDGNTEAFF
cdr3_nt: TGTGCCAGCAGCTTACTGGACGGGAACACTGAAGCTTTCTTT

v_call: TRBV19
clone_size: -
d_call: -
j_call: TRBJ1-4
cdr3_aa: CASSIVGGASNEKLFF
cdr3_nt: TGTGCCAGTAGTATAGTTGGGGGCGCCTCTAATGAAAAACTGTTTTTT

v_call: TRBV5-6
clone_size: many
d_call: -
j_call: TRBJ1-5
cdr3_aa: CASSRRGTSNQPQHF
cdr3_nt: TGTGCCAGCAGTAGAAGGGGAACTAGCAATCAGCCCCAGCATTTT

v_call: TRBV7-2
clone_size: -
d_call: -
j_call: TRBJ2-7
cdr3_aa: CASSSEGGDFYEQYF
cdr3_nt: TGTGCCAGCAGCTCCGAGGGGGGGGACTTTTACGAGCAGTACTTC

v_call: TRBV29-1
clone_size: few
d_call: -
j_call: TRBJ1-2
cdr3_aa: CSASPGQNYGYTF
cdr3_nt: TGCAGCGCTTCACCGGGACAAAACTATGGCTACACCTTC

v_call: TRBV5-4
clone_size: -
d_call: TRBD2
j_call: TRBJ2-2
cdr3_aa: CASSFALAGTGELFF
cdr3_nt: TGTGCCAGCAGCTTTGCACTAGCGGGAACCGGGGAGCTGTTTTTT

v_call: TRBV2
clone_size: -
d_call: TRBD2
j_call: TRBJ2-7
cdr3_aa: CASSTSGMYGEQYF
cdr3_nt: TGTGCCAGTAGCACTAGCGGGATGTACGGAGAGCAGTACTTC

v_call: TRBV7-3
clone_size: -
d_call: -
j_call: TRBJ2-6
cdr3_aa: CASSLLSGRPFSGANVLTF
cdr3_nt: TGTGCCAGCAGCTTATTGTCCGGCAGACCGTTCTCTGGGGCCAACGTCCTGACTTTC

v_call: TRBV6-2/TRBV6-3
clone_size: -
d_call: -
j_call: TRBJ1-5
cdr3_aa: CASSSTGSDNQPQHF
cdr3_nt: TGTGCCAGCAGCAGCACAGGTTCCGACAATCAGCCCCAGCATTTT

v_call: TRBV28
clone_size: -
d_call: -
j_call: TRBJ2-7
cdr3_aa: CASSGRDTGLYEQYF
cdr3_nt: TGTGCCAGCAGTGGCCGGGACACAGGTCTCTACGAGCAGTACTTC

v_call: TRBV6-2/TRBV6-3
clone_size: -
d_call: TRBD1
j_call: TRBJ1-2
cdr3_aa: CASSHTRQGAYGYTF
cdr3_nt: TGTGCCAGCAGTCACACAAGACAGGGGGCCTATGGCTACACCTTC

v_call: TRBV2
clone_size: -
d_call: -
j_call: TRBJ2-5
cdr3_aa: CASSEVGAARETQYF
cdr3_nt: TGTGCCAGCAGTGAGGTCGGGGCCGCCAGAGAGACCCAGTACTTC

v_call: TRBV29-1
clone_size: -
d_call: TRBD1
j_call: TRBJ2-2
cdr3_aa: CSGRTGEVGELFF
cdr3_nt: TGCAGCGGTCGGACAGGGGAAGTCGGGGAGCTGTTTTTT

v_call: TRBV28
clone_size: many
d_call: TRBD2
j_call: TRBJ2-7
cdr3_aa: CASSQGLGSSYEQYF
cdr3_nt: TGTGCCAGCAGTCAGGGACTAGGAAGCTCCTACGAGCAGTACTTC

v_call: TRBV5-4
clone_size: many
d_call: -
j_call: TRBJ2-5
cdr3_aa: CASSLQGGGSETQYF
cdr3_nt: TGTGCCAGCAGCCTTCAGGGAGGTGGCTCAGAGACCCAGTACTTC

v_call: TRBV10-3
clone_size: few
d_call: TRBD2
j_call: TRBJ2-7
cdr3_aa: CAISAGTSGSYEQYF
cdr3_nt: TGTGCCATCAGTGCCGGGACTAGCGGCTCCTACGAGCAGTACTTC

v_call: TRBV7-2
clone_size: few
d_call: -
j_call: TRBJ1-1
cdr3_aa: CASGGSGAEAFF
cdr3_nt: TGTGCCAGCGGAGGGTCGGGCGCTGAAGCTTTCTTT